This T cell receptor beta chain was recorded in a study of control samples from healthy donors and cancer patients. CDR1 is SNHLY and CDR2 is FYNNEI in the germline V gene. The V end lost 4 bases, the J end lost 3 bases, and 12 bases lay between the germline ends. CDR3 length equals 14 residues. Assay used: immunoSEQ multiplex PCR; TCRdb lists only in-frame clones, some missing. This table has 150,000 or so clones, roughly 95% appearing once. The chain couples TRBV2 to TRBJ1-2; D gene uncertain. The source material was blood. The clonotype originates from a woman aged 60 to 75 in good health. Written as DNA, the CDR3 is TGTGCCAGCAGTGGACCGGTGAAGTACTATGGCTACACCTTC. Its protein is CASSGPVKYYGYTF. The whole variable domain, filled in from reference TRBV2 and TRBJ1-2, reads EPEVTQTPSHQVTQMGQEVILRCVPISNHLYFYWYRQILGQKVEFLVSFYNNEISEKSEIFDDQFSVERPDGSNFTLKIRSTKLEDSAMYFCASSGPVKYYGYTFGSGTRLTVV.